The rows below give T cell receptor beta chains drawn from one sample of a study of early T cells in non-severe SARS-CoV-2 infection. Using its own MiXCR run on the 5' RACE reads, TCRdb lists one record per CDR3 protein. Of roughly 54,000 distinct CDR3 sequences in the sample, 7.7% were seen once. The sample here was whole blood, taken at baseline. The receptors stem from an adult who was a healthcare worker with PCR-confirmed SARS-CoV-2 infection or an uninfected control (not recorded which). The CDR3 runs from the conserved cysteine through the conserved F or W. The order of the fields is CDR3 protein, CDR3 DNA, D gene, J gene, V gene, clone size. D genes are given only for firm matches. A clone size is listed for some rows: how often the clone was seen (once, few, many), or a class if it is expanded.

CDR3: CASSLDPRYVNTEAFF
DNA: TGTGCCAGCAGCTTAGACCCCCGATATGTGAACACTGAAGCTTTCTTT
D: NA
J: TRBJ1-1
V: TRBV7-9
size: NA

CDR3: CASSDRSYEQYF
DNA: TGTGCCAGCAGCGACAGGAGCTACGAGCAGTACTTC
D: NA
J: TRBJ2-7
V: TRBV7-2
size: few

CDR3: CAINGAGGRNTGELFF
DNA: TGTGCCATCAACGGAGCGGGAGGGAGAAACACCGGGGAGCTGTTTTTT
D: TRBD2
J: TRBJ2-2
V: TRBV10-3
size: many

CDR3: CASSHRQGRSSPLHF
DNA: TGTGCCAGCAGCCACAGACAGGGGCGGAGTTCACCCCTCCACTTT
D: TRBD1
J: TRBJ1-6
V: TRBV28
size: few

CDR3: CSALIAGVHEQYF
DNA: TGCAGTGCTCTTATAGCGGGAGTACACGAGCAGTACTTC
D: TRBD2
J: TRBJ2-7
V: TRBV20-1
size: few

CDR3: CASSFGLAGAGETQYF
DNA: TGTGCCAGCAGCTTCGGGCTAGCGGGAGCCGGAGAGACCCAGTACTTC
D: TRBD2
J: TRBJ2-5
V: TRBV5-4
size: NA

CDR3: CASSPPLVVHEQFF
DNA: TGCGCCAGCAGCCCCCCCTTGGTGGTCCATGAGCAGTTCTTC
D: NA
J: TRBJ2-1
V: TRBV4-1
size: NA

CDR3: CAIRGTGLSPLHF
DNA: TGTGCCATCAGGGGGACAGGGCTTTCACCCCTCCACTTT
D: TRBD1
J: TRBJ1-6
V: TRBV10-3
size: many

CDR3: CASSLLVGSYEQYF
DNA: TGTGCCAGCAGTTTACTAGTAGGTTCCTACGAGCAGTACTTC
D: NA
J: TRBJ2-7
V: TRBV28
size: NA

CDR3: CASSYQDRAGGTQYF
DNA: TGTGCCAGCAGTTACCAGGACAGGGCAGGGGGGACCCAGTACTTC
D: TRBD1
J: TRBJ2-5
V: TRBV6-5
size: NA

CDR3: CASHAREGTEAFF
DNA: TGTGCCAGCCATGCGCGGGAGGGAACTGAAGCTTTCTTT
D: NA
J: TRBJ1-1
V: TRBV12-3/TRBV12-4
size: few

CDR3: CASSVSGQNTQYF
DNA: TGTGCCAGCAGCGTATCTGGACAGAATACGCAGTATTTT
D: NA
J: TRBJ2-3
V: TRBV9
size: NA

CDR3: CSAKPSYEQYF
DNA: TGCAGTGCTAAACCAAGCTACGAGCAGTACTTC
D: NA
J: TRBJ2-7
V: TRBV20-1
size: NA

CDR3: CASSGSPVAFYEQYF
DNA: TGTGCCAGCAGCGGATCTCCGGTTGCATTCTACGAGCAGTACTTC
D: NA
J: TRBJ2-7
V: TRBV5-4
size: NA

CDR3: CSVGGLYTDTQYF
DNA: TGCAGCGTGGGGGGACTATACACAGATACGCAGTATTTT
D: TRBD2
J: TRBJ2-3
V: TRBV29-1
size: NA

CDR3: CASSLARRLPYNYNEQFF
DNA: TGTGCCAGCAGCTTAGCAAGGAGATTGCCCTATAACTACAATGAGCAGTTCTTC
D: NA
J: TRBJ2-1
V: TRBV7-9
size: many

CDR3: CASSDGHRTDTQYF
DNA: TGTGCCAGCAGTGATGGACATCGCACAGATACGCAGTATTTT
D: NA
J: TRBJ2-3
V: TRBV6-4
size: many

CDR3: CASSSNFRGEGKVYNEQFF
DNA: TGTGCCAGCAGCTCTAATTTCAGAGGGGAGGGCAAGGTTTACAATGAGCAGTTCTTC
D: TRBD2
J: TRBJ2-1
V: TRBV25-1
size: NA

CDR3: CSARESSKIYEQYF
DNA: TGCAGTGCTAGAGAGTCCAGTAAAATTTACGAGCAGTACTTC
D: NA
J: TRBJ2-7
V: TRBV20-1
size: NA

CDR3: CATEDFRDSRRGYTF
DNA: TGTGCCACCGAGGATTTCCGGGACAGCCGACGTGGCTACACCTTC
D: TRBD1
J: TRBJ1-2
V: TRBV28
size: NA

CDR3: CASKETSGLSSYEQYF
DNA: TGTGCCAGTAAAGAGACTAGCGGGCTGAGCTCCTACGAGCAGTACTTC
D: TRBD2
J: TRBJ2-7
V: TRBV19
size: few

CDR3: CASSTSRDRPAEGSQYGYTF
DNA: TGTGCCAGCAGCACGTCGCGGGACAGGCCAGCAGAGGGGTCTCAGTATGGCTACACCTTC
D: TRBD1
J: TRBJ1-2
V: TRBV7-9
size: many

CDR3: CASSREGRDEQYF
DNA: TGTGCCAGCAGCCGGGAAGGGAGGGACGAGCAGTACTTC
D: TRBD2
J: TRBJ2-7
V: TRBV3-1
size: NA

CDR3: CASSASKGLPQHF
DNA: TGTGCCAGCAGCGCCTCCAAGGGCCTGCCCCAGCATTTT
D: NA
J: TRBJ1-5
V: TRBV11-1
size: NA

CDR3: CAWDRGPRGDTQYF
DNA: TGTGCCTGGGACAGGGGGCCCAGAGGAGATACGCAGTATTTT
D: TRBD1
J: TRBJ2-3
V: TRBV30
size: few

CDR3: CASSQFTDSTNTGELFF
DNA: TGTGCCAGCAGCCAATTTACTGACTCGACCAACACCGGGGAGCTGTTTTTT
D: NA
J: TRBJ2-2
V: TRBV4-2
size: few

CDR3: CASSYSKGWGQAFF
DNA: TGTGCCAGCAGTTACTCGAAGGGCTGGGGACAGGCTTTCTTT
D: TRBD1
J: TRBJ1-1
V: TRBV6-5
size: many

CDR3: CASNPRGVQPQETQYF
DNA: TGTGCCAGCAACCCCCGTGGGGTACAGCCACAAGAGACCCAGTACTTC
D: NA
J: TRBJ2-5
V: TRBV7-8
size: many

CDR3: CASSFSGRARDTQYF
DNA: TGTGCCAGCAGCTTTTCGGGGAGGGCCCGAGATACGCAGTATTTT
D: TRBD2
J: TRBJ2-3
V: TRBV13
size: many

CDR3: CASSQGILPNQETQYF
DNA: TGCGCCAGCAGCCAAGGCATCCTGCCAAACCAAGAGACCCAGTACTTC
D: NA
J: TRBJ2-5
V: TRBV4-3
size: many

CDR3: CASSTLAALTDTQYF
DNA: TGTGCCAGCAGTACCCTAGCGGCCCTCACAGATACGCAGTATTTT
D: TRBD2
J: TRBJ2-3
V: TRBV6-6
size: NA

CDR3: CASSPYWGTGETQYF
DNA: TGTGCCAGCAGCCCTTACTGGGGGACGGGGGAGACCCAGTACTTC
D: NA
J: TRBJ2-5
V: TRBV6-5
size: NA

CDR3: CASRKQGANTGELFF
DNA: TGTGCCAGCAGAAAACAGGGGGCGAACACCGGGGAGCTGTTTTTT
D: TRBD1
J: TRBJ2-2
V: TRBV12-3/TRBV12-4
size: NA

CDR3: CATSKDPSSGVKDEQFF
DNA: TGTGCCACCAGCAAGGACCCCTCGTCCGGGGTGAAGGATGAGCAGTTCTTC
D: NA
J: TRBJ2-1
V: TRBV15
size: once

CDR3: CASSPNPSGSNNEQFF
DNA: TGTGCCAGCTCACCGAACCCTAGCGGGAGTAACAATGAGCAGTTCTTC
D: TRBD2
J: TRBJ2-1
V: TRBV18
size: NA

CDR3: CASSLALWETDTGELFF
DNA: TGTGCCAGCAGCTTAGCGCTGTGGGAGACAGACACCGGGGAGCTGTTTTTT
D: NA
J: TRBJ2-2
V: TRBV7-2
size: NA

CDR3: CSAPGPPRSYNEQFF
DNA: TGCAGTGCACCGGGACCACCACGTTCCTACAATGAGCAGTTCTTC
D: NA
J: TRBJ2-1
V: TRBV20-1
size: many

CDR3: CASSLLLAGAEQYF
DNA: TGTGCCAGCAGTTTACTGCTAGCTGGGGCCGAGCAGTACTTC
D: NA
J: TRBJ2-7
V: TRBV28
size: NA

CDR3: CASWDSANYGYTF
DNA: TGTGCCAGCTGGGACAGCGCTAACTATGGCTACACCTTC
D: TRBD1
J: TRBJ1-2
V: TRBV2
size: many

CDR3: CASSSLGRLAGREQFF
DNA: TGTGCCAGCAGCTCCCTAGGGAGACTAGCGGGAAGGGAGCAGTTCTTC
D: TRBD2
J: TRBJ2-1
V: TRBV11-2
size: many

CDR3: CASSFLPAGVMDTQYF
DNA: TGTGCCAGCAGTTTCTTACCAGCGGGAGTCATGGATACGCAGTATTTT
D: TRBD2
J: TRBJ2-3
V: TRBV28
size: few

CDR3: CASSPERESYNEQFF
DNA: TGTGCCAGCAGCCCAGAGCGGGAGTCCTACAATGAGCAGTTCTTC
D: TRBD2
J: TRBJ2-1
V: TRBV11-3
size: NA

CDR3: CASRRLAGVSTDTQYF
DNA: TGTGCCAGCAGGAGACTAGCGGGAGTTAGTACAGATACGCAGTATTTT
D: TRBD2
J: TRBJ2-3
V: TRBV2
size: many

CDR3: CASRGMERGLAHQETQYF
DNA: TGTGCCAGCAGGGGAATGGAACGGGGACTAGCGCATCAAGAGACCCAGTACTTC
D: TRBD2
J: TRBJ2-5
V: TRBV27
size: few

CDR3: CASSTRYQETQYF
DNA: TGTGCCAGCAGCACCCGGTACCAAGAGACCCAGTACTTC
D: NA
J: TRBJ2-5
V: TRBV7-2
size: many

CDR3: CASSLGRAENEQFF
DNA: TGTGCCAGCAGCTTAGGCAGGGCGGAAAATGAGCAGTTCTTC
D: NA
J: TRBJ2-1
V: TRBV11-2
size: NA

CDR3: CASSEGTGHTGELFF
DNA: TGTGCCAGCAGTGAAGGGACCGGGCACACCGGGGAGCTGTTTTTT
D: NA
J: TRBJ2-2
V: TRBV25-1
size: many

CDR3: CASSEFRSDLYEQYF
DNA: TGTGCCAGCAGTGAATTTAGGTCCGACTTGTACGAGCAGTACTTC
D: NA
J: TRBJ2-7
V: TRBV6-1
size: NA

CDR3: CAISVGLRENIQYF
DNA: TGTGCCATCAGTGTGGGACTCCGGGAAAACATTCAGTACTTC
D: NA
J: TRBJ2-4
V: TRBV10-3
size: many

CDR3: CSVEGQGALGANVLTF
DNA: TGCAGCGTTGAAGGACAGGGGGCGCTTGGGGCCAACGTCCTGACTTTC
D: TRBD1
J: TRBJ2-6
V: TRBV29-1
size: many

CDR3: CASSGPPRGNPKNIQYF
DNA: TGTGCCAGCAGTGGCCCCCCCCGCGGGAACCCCAAAAACATTCAGTACTTC
D: NA
J: TRBJ2-4
V: TRBV2
size: NA

CDR3: CASRGQRTGELFF
DNA: TGCGCCAGCAGGGGACAGCGCACCGGGGAGCTGTTTTTT
D: TRBD1
J: TRBJ2-2
V: TRBV10-1
size: few

CDR3: CASSQSNGNYGYTF
DNA: TGTGCCAGCAGCCAATCCAACGGGAACTATGGCTACACCTTC
D: NA
J: TRBJ1-2
V: TRBV4-2
size: NA

CDR3: CASRRPAGGYEQFF
DNA: TGTGCCAGCCGCCGCCCCGCGGGAGGGTATGAGCAGTTCTTC
D: TRBD2
J: TRBJ2-1
V: TRBV6-1
size: NA

CDR3: CSASGGGYGYTF
DNA: TGCAGTGCTAGCGGGGGCGGCTATGGCTACACCTTC
D: NA
J: TRBJ1-2
V: TRBV20-1
size: NA

CDR3: CSADPGLAGNEQFF
DNA: TGCAGCGCCGACCCGGGACTAGCAGGCAATGAGCAGTTCTTC
D: TRBD2
J: TRBJ2-1
V: TRBV29-1
size: many

CDR3: CASSPPTPSLTYEQYF
DNA: TGTGCCAGCTCACCACCGACGCCAAGCCTTACCTACGAGCAGTACTTC
D: NA
J: TRBJ2-7
V: TRBV18
size: NA

CDR3: CASSLEPGVGYNEQFF
DNA: TGTGCCAGCAGCTTAGAACCGGGAGTAGGGTACAATGAGCAGTTCTTC
D: NA
J: TRBJ2-1
V: TRBV7-2
size: many

CDR3: CASSFLGQGGAGELFF
DNA: TGTGCCAGCAGTTTCCTTGGACAGGGAGGCGCCGGGGAGCTGTTTTTT
D: TRBD1
J: TRBJ2-2
V: TRBV12-3/TRBV12-4
size: few

CDR3: CASSQTFENTGELFF
DNA: TGTGCCAGCAGCCAGACCTTCGAGAACACCGGGGAGCTGTTTTTT
D: NA
J: TRBJ2-2
V: TRBV4-2
size: NA